This entry concerns a single T cell receptor beta chain. What it recognizes is unknown. CDR3 length: 15 residues. V gave up 4 bases and J gave up 0 bases, with 10 bases separating them. Germline V gene lookup returns CDR1 SGDLS and CDR2 YYNGEE. A 5'RACE reaction primed in the constant segment made cDNA libraries of TCR alpha and TCR beta, and these carried sample barcodes and UMIs. TCRdb independently ran MiXCR on the 5' RACE reads; one entry per CDR3 protein. Found here are approximately 350,000 distinct CDR3 sequences, under 30% of them singletons; the top ten hold about 14%. These data come from a study of T-cell memory formation after mild COVID-19. The wider study: TCR clusters were mostly donor specific. Study results and limitations: Later expanders leaned CD4+, whereas day 15 to 85 contracting clones were balanced CD4/CD8.

The TCR comes from an adult woman who had mild COVID-19 (a few samples of this study predate the infection). Cell type and time point are not known. The gene calls are TRBV9 and TRBJ1-4, with a weak D call TRBD1 (6 bases). Sequenced: PBMCs or a T cell subset sorted from them (not recorded which). CDR3 nucleotide sequence: TGTGCCAGCAGCAAATCAGGGGCAACTAATGAAAAACTGTTTTTT. Translated: CASSKSGATNEKLFF.